This T cell receptor (beta chain) was found in a study of blood T cells in healthy people across ages. Regarding this clonotype: Its specificity is unknown.

Overall study findings and caveats: Greater diversity and more naive CD4+ cells were seen in long-lived donors than in aged donors. Observed TCR beta diversity showed a strong correlation with the percentage of naive T cells as measured by flow cytometry.

The CDR3 loop spans 14 amino acids. Germline assignment: CDR1 LNHNV and CDR2 YYDKDF (reference sequence). The V and J ends lost 9 bases and 3 bases, in that order; junction bases with no gene match: 9. Using a J-beta primer mix together with a sample-barcoded 5' primer, a second PCR was run for roughly 7 to 12 cycles. TCRdb reprocessed the 5' RACE reads via MiXCR and lists one record per CDR3 protein. The sample consists of around 690,000 distinct CDR3 sequences, around three fifths of them appearing once. The receptor's source is a man aged 60-69 years in good health. This rearrangement joins TRBV15 to TRBJ2-5; 8 nucleotides agree with TRBD1. Sequencing was done on a sample of blood. CDR3 nucleotide sequence: TGTGCCACGCGACAGGGGAAAATGGAAGAGACCCAGTACTTC. Protein: CATRQGKMEETQYF.